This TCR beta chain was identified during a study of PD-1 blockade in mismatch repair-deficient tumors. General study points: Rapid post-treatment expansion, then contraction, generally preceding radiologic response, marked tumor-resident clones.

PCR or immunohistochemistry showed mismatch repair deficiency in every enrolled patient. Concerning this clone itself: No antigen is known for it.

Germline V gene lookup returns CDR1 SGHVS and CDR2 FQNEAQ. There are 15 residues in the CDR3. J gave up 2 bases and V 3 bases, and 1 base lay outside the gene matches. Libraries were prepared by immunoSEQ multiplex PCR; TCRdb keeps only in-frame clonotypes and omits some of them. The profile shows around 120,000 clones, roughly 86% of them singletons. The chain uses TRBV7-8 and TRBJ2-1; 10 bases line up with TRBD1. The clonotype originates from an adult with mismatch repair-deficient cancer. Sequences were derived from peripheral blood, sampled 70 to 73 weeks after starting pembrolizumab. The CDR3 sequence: CASSFGTGAYNEQFF. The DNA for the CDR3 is TGTGCCAGCAGCTTTGGGACAGGGGCCTACAATGAGCAGTTCTTC. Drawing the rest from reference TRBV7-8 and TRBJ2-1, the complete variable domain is GAGVSQSPRYKVAKRGQDVALRCDPISGHVSLFWYQQALGQGPEFLTYFQNEAQLDKSGLPSDRFFAERPEGSVSTLKIQRTQQEDSAVYLCASSFGTGAYNEQFFGPGTRLTVL.